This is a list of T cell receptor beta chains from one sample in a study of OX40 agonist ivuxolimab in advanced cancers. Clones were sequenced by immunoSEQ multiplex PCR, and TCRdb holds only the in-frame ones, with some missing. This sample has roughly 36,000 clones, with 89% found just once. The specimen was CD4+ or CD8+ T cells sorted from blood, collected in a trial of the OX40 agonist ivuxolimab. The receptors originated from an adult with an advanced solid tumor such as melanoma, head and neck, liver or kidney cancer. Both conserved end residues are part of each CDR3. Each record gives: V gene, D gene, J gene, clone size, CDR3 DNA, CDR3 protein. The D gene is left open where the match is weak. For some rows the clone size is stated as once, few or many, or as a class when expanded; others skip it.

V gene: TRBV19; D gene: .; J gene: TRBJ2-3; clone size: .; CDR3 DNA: TGTGCCAGTAGTAGATTAGACAGACACTTAACGAATACGCAGTATTTT; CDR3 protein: CASSRLDRHLTNTQYF
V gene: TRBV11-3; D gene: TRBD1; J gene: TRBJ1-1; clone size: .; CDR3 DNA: TGTGCCAGCAGCTTAGAACAGGGGCACCTGAACACTGAAGCTTTCTTT; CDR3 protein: CASSLEQGHLNTEAFF
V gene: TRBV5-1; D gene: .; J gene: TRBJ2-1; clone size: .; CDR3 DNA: TGCGCCAGCAGCTTGGGTGGAACAGGGCAGTTCTTC; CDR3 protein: CASSLGGTGQFF
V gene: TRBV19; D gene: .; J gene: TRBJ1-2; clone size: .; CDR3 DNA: TGTGCCAGTAGTATAGCGGGGATTAATGGCTACACCTTC; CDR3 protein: CASSIAGINGYTF
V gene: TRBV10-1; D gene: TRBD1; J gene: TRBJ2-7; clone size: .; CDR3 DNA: TGCGCCAGCAGTGAGTCGCACAGGGGGGACGAGCAGTACTTC; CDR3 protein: CASSESHRGDEQYF
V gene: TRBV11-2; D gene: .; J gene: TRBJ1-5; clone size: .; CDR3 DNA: TGTGCCAGCAGCTTGTCGACAGATCAGCCCCAGCATTTT; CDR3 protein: CASSLSTDQPQHF
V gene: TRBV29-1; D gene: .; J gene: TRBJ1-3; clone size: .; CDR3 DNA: TGCAGCGCCCAACCGTCATCTGGAAACACCATATATTTT; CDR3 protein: CSAQPSSGNTIYF
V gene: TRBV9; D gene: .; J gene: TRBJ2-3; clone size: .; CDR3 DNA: TGTGCCAGCGGATATGGGGCCGGATCTAGCACAGATACGCAGTATTTT; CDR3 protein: CASGYGAGSSTDTQYF
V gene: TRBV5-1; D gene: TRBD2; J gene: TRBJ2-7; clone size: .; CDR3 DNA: TGCGCCAGCAGCTCCTCTAGCGGGATCGTCTACGAGCAGTACTTC; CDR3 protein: CASSSSSGIVYEQYF
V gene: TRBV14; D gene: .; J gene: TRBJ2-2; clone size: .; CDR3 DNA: TGTGCCAGCAGCCAAAACAGGAACACCGGGGAGCTGTTTTTT; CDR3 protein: CASSQNRNTGELFF
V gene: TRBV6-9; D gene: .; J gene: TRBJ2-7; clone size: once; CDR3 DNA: TGTGCCAGCAGTTGGGACATCGCCTACGAGCAGTACTTC; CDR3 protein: CASSWDIAYEQYF
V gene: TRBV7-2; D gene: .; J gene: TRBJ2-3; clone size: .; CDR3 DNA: TGTGCCAGCAGCTTAGTGGGGGCCGTAGCTAGCACAGATACGCAGTATTTT; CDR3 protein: CASSLVGAVASTDTQYF
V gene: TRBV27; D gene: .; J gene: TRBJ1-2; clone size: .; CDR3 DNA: TGTGCCAGCAGTTTATCAGGGGGGCTTGGCTACACCTTC; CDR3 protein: CASSLSGGLGYTF
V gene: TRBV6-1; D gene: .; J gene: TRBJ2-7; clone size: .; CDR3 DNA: TGTGCCAGCAGCCCTACCTCCTACGAGCAGTACTTC; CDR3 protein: CASSPTSYEQYF
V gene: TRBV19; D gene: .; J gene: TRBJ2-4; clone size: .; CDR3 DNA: TGTGCCAGTAGTACGACAGATTTAGCCAAAAACATTCAGTACTTC; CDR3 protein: CASSTTDLAKNIQYF
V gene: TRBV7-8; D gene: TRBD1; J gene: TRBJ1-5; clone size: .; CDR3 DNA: TGTGCCAGCAGCTTAGAGGGGGCTTCACAGCCCCAGCATTTT; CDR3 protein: CASSLEGASQPQHF
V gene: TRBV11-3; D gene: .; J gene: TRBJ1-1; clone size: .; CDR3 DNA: TGTGCCAGCTCGGTCGGCGGGCGGAACACTGAAGCTTTCTTT; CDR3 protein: CASSVGGRNTEAFF
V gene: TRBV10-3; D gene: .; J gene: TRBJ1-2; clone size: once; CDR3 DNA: TGTGCCATCAGTGAGTCGAATTCCGGCCATGGCACCTTC; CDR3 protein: CAISESNSGHGTF
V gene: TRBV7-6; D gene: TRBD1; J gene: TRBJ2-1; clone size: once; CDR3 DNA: TGTGCCAGCAGCTTAAGACAGGGGGCATCCTACAATGAGCAGTTCTTC; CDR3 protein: CASSLRQGASYNEQFF
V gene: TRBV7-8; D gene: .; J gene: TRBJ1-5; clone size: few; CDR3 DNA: TGTGCCAGCAGCCTGACAGGAGGCTATAGCAATCAGCCCCAGCATTTT; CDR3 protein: CASSLTGGYSNQPQHF
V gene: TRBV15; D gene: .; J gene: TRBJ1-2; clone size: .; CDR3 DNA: TGTGCCACCAGCAGAGACCCGGGACGGGCCGCTAACTATGGCTACACCTTC; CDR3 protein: CATSRDPGRAANYGYTF
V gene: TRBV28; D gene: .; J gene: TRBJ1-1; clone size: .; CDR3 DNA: TGTGCCAGCGTGGAGGAGGCAGCGAATGAAGCTTTCTTT; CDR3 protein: CASVEEAANEAFF
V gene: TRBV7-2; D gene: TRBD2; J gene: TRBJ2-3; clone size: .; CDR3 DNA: TGTGCCAGCAGCTTTAATAGCGGGGGGAGAGATACGCAGTATTTT; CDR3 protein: CASSFNSGGRDTQYF
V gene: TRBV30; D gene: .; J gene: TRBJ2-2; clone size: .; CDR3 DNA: TGTGCCTGGAGAGGAGGGGAGCGCGCGAACACCGGGGAGCTGTTTTTT; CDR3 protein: CAWRGGERANTGELFF
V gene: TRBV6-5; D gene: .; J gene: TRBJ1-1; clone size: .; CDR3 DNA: TGTGCCAGCAGTTACTCGGGGGAGAACACTGAAGCTTTCTTT; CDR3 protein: CASSYSGENTEAFF
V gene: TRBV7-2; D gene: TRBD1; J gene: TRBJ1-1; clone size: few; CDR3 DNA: TGTGCCAGCAGCTTAAGGACAGGGCGGACTGAAGCTTTCTTT; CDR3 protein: CASSLRTGRTEAFF
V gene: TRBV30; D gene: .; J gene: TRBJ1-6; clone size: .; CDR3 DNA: TGTGCCTGGCAGGGCTCCTATAATTCACCCCTCCACTTT; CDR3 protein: CAWQGSYNSPLHF
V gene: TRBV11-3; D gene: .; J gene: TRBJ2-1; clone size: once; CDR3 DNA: TGTGCCAGCAGCTTGGGGAGCAATGAGCAGTTCTTC; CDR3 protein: CASSLGSNEQFF
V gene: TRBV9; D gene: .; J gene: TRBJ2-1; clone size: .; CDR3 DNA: TGTGCCAGCAGCGTACAGCGACATCCTACGAATGAGCAGTTCTTC; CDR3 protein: CASSVQRHPTNEQFF
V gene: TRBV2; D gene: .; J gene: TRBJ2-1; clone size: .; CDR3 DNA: TGTGCCAGCAGTGGGACCTACAATGAGCAGTTCTTC; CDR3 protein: CASSGTYNEQFF
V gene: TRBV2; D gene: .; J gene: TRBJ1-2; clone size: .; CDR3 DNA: TGTGCCAGCAGTGACAGCTCTGCCTATGGCTACACCTTC; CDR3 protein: CASSDSSAYGYTF
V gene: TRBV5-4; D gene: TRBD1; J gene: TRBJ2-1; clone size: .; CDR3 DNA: TGTGCCAGCATCCGGGACAGGGCTTACAATGAGCAGTTCTTC; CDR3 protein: CASIRDRAYNEQFF
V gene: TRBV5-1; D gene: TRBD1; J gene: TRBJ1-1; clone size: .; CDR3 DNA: TGCGCCAGCAGTCAACAGGGGACGAACACTGAAGCTTTCTTT; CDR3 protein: CASSQQGTNTEAFF
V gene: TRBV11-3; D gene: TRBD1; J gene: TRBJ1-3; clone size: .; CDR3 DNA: TGTGCCAGCAGCTTAGGTGGGACAGTGTCTGGAAACACCATATATTTT; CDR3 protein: CASSLGGTVSGNTIYF
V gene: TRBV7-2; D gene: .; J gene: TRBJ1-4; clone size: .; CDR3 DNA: TGTGCCAGCAGCTTAGGGGGGGCCGGTAATGAAAAACTGTTTTTT; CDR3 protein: CASSLGGAGNEKLFF
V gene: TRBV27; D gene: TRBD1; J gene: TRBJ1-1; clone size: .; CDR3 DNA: TGTGCCAGCAGGTGGGACAGGGAGAACACTGAAGCTTTCTTT; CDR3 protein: CASRWDRENTEAFF
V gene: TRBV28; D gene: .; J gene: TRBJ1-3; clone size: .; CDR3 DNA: TGTGCCAGCCTTGGAGAGAGGGCCGGAAACACCATATATTTT; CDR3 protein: CASLGERAGNTIYF
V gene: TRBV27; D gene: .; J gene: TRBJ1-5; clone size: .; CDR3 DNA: TGTGCCAGCAGTTTAATAGCCGATCAGCCCCAGCATTTT; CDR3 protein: CASSLIADQPQHF
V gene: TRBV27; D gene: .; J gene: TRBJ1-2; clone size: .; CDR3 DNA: TGTGCCAGCAGTTTATCCGGACGGGATGGCTATGGCTACACCTTC; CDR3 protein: CASSLSGRDGYGYTF
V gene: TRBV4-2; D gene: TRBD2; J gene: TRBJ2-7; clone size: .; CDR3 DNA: TGTGCCAGCAACGATCGTGGCGGGAGAGGGATTTCCCCCACCTACGAGCAGTACTTC; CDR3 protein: CASNDRGGRGISPTYEQYF
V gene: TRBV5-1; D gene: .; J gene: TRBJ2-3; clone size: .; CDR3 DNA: TGCGCCAGCACTTCAAAAAGAGCGCCAGATACGCAGTATTTT; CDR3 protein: CASTSKRAPDTQYF
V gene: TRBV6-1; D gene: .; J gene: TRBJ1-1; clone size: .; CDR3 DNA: TGTGCCAGCAGTGAAAACTGGAACACTGAAGCTTTCTTT; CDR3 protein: CASSENWNTEAFF
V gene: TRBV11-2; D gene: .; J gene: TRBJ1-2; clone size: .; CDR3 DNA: TGTGCCAGCAGCTTGCGAGGGCCCTACAACTATGGCTACACCTTC; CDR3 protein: CASSLRGPYNYGYTF
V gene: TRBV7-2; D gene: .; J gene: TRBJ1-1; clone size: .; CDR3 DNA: TGTGCCAGCAGCCCCACTAGGGGCTTGGGGGCTGAAGCTTTCTTT; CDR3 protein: CASSPTRGLGAEAFF
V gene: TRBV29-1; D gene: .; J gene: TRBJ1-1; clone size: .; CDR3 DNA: TGCAGCGTTGAAGGTACTCTTCACCTTCAAGCTTTCTTT; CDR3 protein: CSVEGTLHLQAFF
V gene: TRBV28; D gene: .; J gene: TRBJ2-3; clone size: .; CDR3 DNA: TGTGCCAGCAGTGGGGACATAGATACGCAGTATTTT; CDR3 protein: CASSGDIDTQYF
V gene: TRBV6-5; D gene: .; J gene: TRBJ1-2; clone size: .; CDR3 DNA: TGTGCCAGCAGTTACTCGGGTATGGGCTATGGCTACACCTTC; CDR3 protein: CASSYSGMGYGYTF
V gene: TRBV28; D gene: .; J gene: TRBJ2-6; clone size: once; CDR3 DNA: TGTGCCAGCAGTTTATTCCGGGGTACCGGGGCCAACGTCCTGACTTTC; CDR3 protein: CASSLFRGTGANVLTF
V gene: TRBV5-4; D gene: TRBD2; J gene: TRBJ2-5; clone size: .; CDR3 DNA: TGTGCCAGCAGCTTGACTAGCGGGGGGCAAGAGACCCAGTACTTC; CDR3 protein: CASSLTSGGQETQYF
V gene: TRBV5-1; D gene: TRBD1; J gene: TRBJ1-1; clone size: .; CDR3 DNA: TGCGCCAGCAGCTTGGGGGACAGGGAGTATGAAGCTTTCTTT; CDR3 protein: CASSLGDREYEAFF
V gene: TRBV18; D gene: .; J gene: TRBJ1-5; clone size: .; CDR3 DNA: TGTGCCAGCTCACCAGGGGTTTCGAAGGATCAGCCCCAGCATTTT; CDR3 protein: CASSPGVSKDQPQHF
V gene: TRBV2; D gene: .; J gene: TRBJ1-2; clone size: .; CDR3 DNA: TGTGCCAGCAGTGAATCGTTCCTTGGCTACACCTTC; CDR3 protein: CASSESFLGYTF
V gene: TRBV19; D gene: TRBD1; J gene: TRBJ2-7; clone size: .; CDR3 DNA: TGTGCCAGTAGTTCCCCGGGACAGGGGAAACCCTACGAGCAGTACTTC; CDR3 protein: CASSSPGQGKPYEQYF
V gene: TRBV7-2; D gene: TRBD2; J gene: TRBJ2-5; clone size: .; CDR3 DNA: TGTGCCAGCAGCCTCCGATTGACTAGCGGGATCCAAGAGACCCAGTACTTC; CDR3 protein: CASSLRLTSGIQETQYF
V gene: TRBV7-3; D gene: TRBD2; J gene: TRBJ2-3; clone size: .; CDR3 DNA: TGTGCCAGCAGCTTAGGACTAGCGGGAGCAGATACGCAGTATTTT; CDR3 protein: CASSLGLAGADTQYF
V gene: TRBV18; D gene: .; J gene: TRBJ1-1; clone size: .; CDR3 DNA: TGTGCCAGCTCTCCGGTGGGGAACACTGAAGCTTTCTTT; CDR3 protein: CASSPVGNTEAFF
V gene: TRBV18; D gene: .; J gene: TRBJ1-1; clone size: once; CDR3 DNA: TGTGCCAGCTCACCACCGGTCGGGGGGAAAACTGAAGCTTTCTTT; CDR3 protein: CASSPPVGGKTEAFF
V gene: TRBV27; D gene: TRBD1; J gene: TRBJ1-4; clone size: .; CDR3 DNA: TGTGCCAGCAGTTCTCCAGACAGGGGGAATGAAAAACTGTTTTTT; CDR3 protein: CASSSPDRGNEKLFF
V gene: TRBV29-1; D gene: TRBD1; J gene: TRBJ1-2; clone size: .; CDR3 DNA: TGCAGCGTTGAAGTGGAGGAGGGGGCTGTCTATGGCTACACCTTC; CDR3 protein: CSVEVEEGAVYGYTF
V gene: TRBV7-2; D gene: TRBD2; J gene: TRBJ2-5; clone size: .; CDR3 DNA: TGTGCCAGCAGCCCACAAGCTAGCGGGCAAGAGACCCAGTACTTC; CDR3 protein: CASSPQASGQETQYF